The count of the clone carrying this T cell receptor (beta chain) is one. The data belong to a study of shared T cell receptors in the human thymus. Clones were read by immunoSEQ multiplex PCR, and TCRdb kept only the in-frame ones, dropping some. The repertoire holds some 700,000 clones, with 85% to 90% as singletons. The CDR3 spans 16 residues. Germline V lookup: CDR1 SGHDT, CDR2 YYEEEE. V was pared by 3 bases and J by 1 base, with 6 bases of the junction left unmatched. This sample was also put to use in a study of human thymus T cells. That study adds: Corrective surgery for congenital heart defects was being performed on the healthy Finnish infants who served as donors. The thymus was resected at corrective cardiac surgery. V and J genes seemed to be used with bias in thymic and blood repertoires. Overlap was high between thymic repertoires from unrelated individuals, as reported in related research.

The chain links TRBV5-6 to TRBJ1-5; 8 bases fit TRBD1. This receptor was identified in a boy under two years old with a congenital heart defect. The source material was thymocytes. The CDR3 coding sequence is TGTGCCAGCAGCTCAACAGGACAGGGCAGCAATCAGCCCCAGCATTTT. Translating it yields CASSSTGQGSNQPQHF.